The clone carrying this TCR beta chain has a single count. Its antigen is not known. Trimming shortened V by 5 bases and J by 2 bases, and 9 bases separated the two germline ends. The germline CDR1 and CDR2 sequences are MDHEN and SYDVKM. The CDR3 covers 13 residues. Assay used: immunoSEQ multiplex PCR; TCRdb lists only in-frame clones, some missing. The sample records around 130,000 clones, 75% to 90% being singletons. This entry belongs to a study of identifying expanded T cells in peripheral blood. No infections or other immune events were documented during collection. Study-level results: Across healthy donors, higher total template counts meant significantly greater roughly two-week count variance. Over two and four weeks, about 17 and 20 clones changed, versus 1.2 between replicates.

The sample was blood. This receptor was obtained from a person aged 18 to 70 in good health. This sequence joins TRBV28 and TRBJ1-2; no reliable D call. DNA of the CDR3: TGTGCCAGCAGTGTTGCGGGGAACTATGGCTACACCTTC. Translation: CASSVAGNYGYTF.